This T cell receptor (beta chain) comes out of a study of OX40 agonist ivuxolimab in advanced cancers. Looking at the study overall: Ivuxolimab, which patients received intravenously every 2 weeks, was dosed at 0.01 to 10 mg/kg. The group had a mean age of 60 years, ranged from roughly 20 to 79, and was around 86% male. Study-level points and caveats: Undetermined was the antigen specificity of the expanded peripheral T cells.

Note on this clone: Its antigen is unknown.

The data were produced by immunoSEQ multiplex PCR, yet TCRdb's version contains in-frame clones alone and is incomplete. Here the sample spans approximately 54,000 clones, 80% to 95% being singletons. CDR1 and CDR2 (germline): SGHVS, FNYEAQ. V lost 4 bases to trimming and J lost 1 base; unmatched junction nucleotides: 4. This CDR3 spans 15 amino acids. This chain connects TRBV7-6 to TRBJ2-3; 8 bases line up with TRBD1. This material consisted of CD4+ or CD8+ T cells sorted from blood, taken in a trial of the OX40 agonist ivuxolimab. This sequence was found in an adult with an advanced solid tumor such as melanoma, head and neck, liver or kidney cancer. The chain's CDR3 is CASSSRGHGTDTQYF. Here the CDR3 DNA reads TGTGCCAGCAGCTCCAGGGGGCATGGCACAGATACGCAGTATTTT. Looking up the rest from reference TRBV7-6 and TRBJ2-3 gives the full variable domain: GAGVSQSPRYKVTKRGQDVALRCDPISGHVSLYWYRQALGQGPEFLTYFNYEAQQDKSGLPNDRFSAERPEGSISTLTIQRTEQRDSAMYRCASSSRGHGTDTQYFGPGTRLTVL.